The 5 T cell receptor beta chains presented below share a single source sample, sequenced in a study of beta chain features in type 1 diabetes. Notes on the study in general: Type 1 diabetes patients had TCRB CDR3s that were shorter (moderately but significantly so) in all four CD4+ subsets.

No antigen has been assigned to these receptors. Reverse transcription of all isolated RNA meant that expressed TCRB transcripts were sequenced. Some clones are missing from TCRdb's copy, which holds only in-frame ones; the method was immunoSEQ multiplex PCR. This table has some 640,000 clones, 11% to 15% appearing once. The sample taken for sequencing was naive CD4+ T cells from blood. Every receptor here comes from a young man with type 1 diabetes.

The chain uses TRBV7-9 and TRBJ1-2, with 9 nucleotides matching TRBD1. CDR1 is SEHNR and CDR2 is FQNEAQ in the germline V gene (reference sequence). The trim removed 4 bases at V and 11 bases at J, leaving 5 bases unmatched. This CDR3 has 12 residues. DNA of the CDR3: TGTGCCAGCAGCTGGGGACAGGGCGGATACACCTTC. It specifies CASSWGQGGYTF.

V gene TRBV4-2 combines with J gene TRBJ2-2, with 12 bases that match TRBD2. The CDR3 sequence is 18 residues long. CDR1 and CDR2 (germline): LGHNA, YNFKEQ. Trimming cost V 3 bases and J 5 bases; bases outside gene matches: 10. The CDR3 loop reads CASSQGMTSGSGTGELFF. The CDR3 DNA sequence: TGTGCCAGCAGCCAGGGTATGACTAGCGGGAGTGGTACCGGGGAGCTGTTTTTT.

The J gene is TRBJ2-1, the V gene TRBV7-9; 9 nucleotides agree with TRBD2. Germline lookup yields CDR1 SEHNR and CDR2 FQNEAQ (reference sequence). V shed 3 bases, J shed 5 bases, and the junction held 2 bases outside the gene matches. CDR3 length: 14 residues. CDR3 DNA: TGTGCCAGCAGCTTTAGGACTAGCGACAATGAGCAGTTCTTC. Amino acid sequence: CASSFRTSDNEQFF. The complete variable domain, with remaining parts taken from reference TRBV7-9 and TRBJ2-1, reads DTGVSQNPRHKITKRGQNVTFRCDPISEHNRLYWYRQTLGQGPEFLTYFQNEAQLEKSRLLSDRFSAERPKGSFSTLEIQRTEQGDSAMYLCASSFRTSDNEQFFGPGTRLTVL.

The V call is TRBV9, the J call TRBJ2-7; D gene ambiguous. From germline, CDR1 is SGDLS and CDR2 YYNGEE. This CDR3 comprises 14 residues. The V gene lost 4 bases and the J gene lost 5 bases, with 16 bases spanning the gap. The CDR3 loop is CASSPYGRANEQYF. CDR3 coding DNA: TGTGCCAGCAGCCCCTACGGTAGGGCCAACGAGCAGTACTTC.

This clone was detected only a few times. This chain links TRBV30 with TRBJ1-1; tentatively, D is TRBD1 (6 bases). V was pared by 1 base and J by 0 bases, with 6 bases between. The germline gives CDR1 GTSNPN, CDR2 SVGIG (reference sequence). The CDR3 has 13 amino acids. The chain's CDR3 is CAWSAGVNTEAFF. As DNA, the CDR3 is TGTGCCTGGAGTGCAGGGGTGAACACTGAAGCTTTCTTT.